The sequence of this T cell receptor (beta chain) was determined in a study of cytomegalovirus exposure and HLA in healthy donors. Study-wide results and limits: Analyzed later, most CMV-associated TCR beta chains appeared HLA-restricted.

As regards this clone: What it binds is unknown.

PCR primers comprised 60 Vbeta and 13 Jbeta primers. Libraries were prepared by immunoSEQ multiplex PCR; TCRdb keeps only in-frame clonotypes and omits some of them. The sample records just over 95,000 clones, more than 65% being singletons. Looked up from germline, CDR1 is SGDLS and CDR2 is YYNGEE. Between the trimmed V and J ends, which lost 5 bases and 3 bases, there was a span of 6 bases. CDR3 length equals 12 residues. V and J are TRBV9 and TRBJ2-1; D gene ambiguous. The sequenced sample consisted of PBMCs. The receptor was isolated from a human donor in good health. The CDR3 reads CASSPLYNEQFF. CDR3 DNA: TGTGCCAGCAGTCCCCTCTACAATGAGCAGTTCTTC.